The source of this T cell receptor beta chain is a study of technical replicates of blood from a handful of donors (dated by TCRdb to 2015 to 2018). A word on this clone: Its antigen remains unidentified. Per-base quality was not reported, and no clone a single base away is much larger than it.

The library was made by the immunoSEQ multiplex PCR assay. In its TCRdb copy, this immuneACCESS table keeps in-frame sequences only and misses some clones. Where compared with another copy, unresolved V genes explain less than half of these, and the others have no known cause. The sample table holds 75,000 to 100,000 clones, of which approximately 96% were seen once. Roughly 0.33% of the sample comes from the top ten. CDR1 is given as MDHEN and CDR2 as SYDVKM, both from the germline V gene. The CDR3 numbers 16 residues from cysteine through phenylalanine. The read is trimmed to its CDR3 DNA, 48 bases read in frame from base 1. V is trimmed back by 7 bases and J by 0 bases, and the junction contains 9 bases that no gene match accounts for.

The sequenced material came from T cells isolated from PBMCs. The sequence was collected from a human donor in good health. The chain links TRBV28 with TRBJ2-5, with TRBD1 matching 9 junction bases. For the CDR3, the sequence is CASISGTGIHQETQYF. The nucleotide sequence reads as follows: TGTGCCAGCATCTCTGGGACAGGGATTCACCAAGAGACCCAGTACTTC.